One and the same sample provided the 16 T cell receptor beta chains below, sequenced in a study of post-analysis software for immune sequencing data (dated by TCRdb to the mid-2010s). Here is what the overall study found, with its caveats: Patients showed significantly higher frequencies than controls for about 5 TRBV segments, among them TRBV5-6, TRBV5-1 and TRBV20-1.

No antigen has been identified for these receptors. Library creation used PCR. The listed sequencing device is Illumina HiSeq 2500. Unique molecular identifiers were incorporated into TCR beta cDNA libraries to reduce PCR and sequencing biases. TCRdb reprocessed the public reads (quality trimming at Q25 with fastp, clone calling with MiXCR) and kept in-frame beta chains. Each CDR3 protein appears once, grouped with its most common genes and DNA. Here the sample has fewer than 600,000 distinct CDR3 sequences; nearly 45% occur a single time. The leading ten clones occupy roughly 12% of the sample. The specimen sequenced was blood. All receptors derive from a girl aged 10-17 years with multiple sclerosis.

About this clonotype itself: Mismatch with germline at one junction end may stem from a read error. V gene TRBV2 combines with J gene TRBJ1-1; no reliable D call. CDR1 and CDR2 (germline): SNHLY, FYNNEI. The CDR3 runs to 13 residues. CDR3: CASREVRDTEAFF. CDR3 nucleotide sequence: TGTGCCAGCAGGGAAGTTCGGGACACTGAAGCTTTCTTT. The variable domain in full, with the rest retrieved from reference TRBV2 and TRBJ1-1, is EPEVTQTPSHQVTQMGQEVILRCVPISNHLYFYWYRQILGQKVEFLVSFYNNEISEKSEIFDDQFSVERPDGSNFTLKIRSTKLEDSAMYFCASREVRDTEAFFGQGTRLTVV.

Here the CDR3 reads CSARGTADTQYF. The DNA for the CDR3 is TGCAGTGCTAGAGGGACAGCAGATACGCAGTATTTT. The gene calls are TRBV20-1 and TRBJ2-3; D might be TRBD1 (6 bases). CDR1 is DFQATT and CDR2 is SNEGSKA in the germline V gene (reference sequence). Trimming pared 1 base from V and 4 bases from J, leaving 6 bases between. The CDR3 runs to 12 residues.

The V and J genes are TRBV6-6 and TRBJ2-7; 10 bases match TRBD2. After removal of 6 bases from V and 4 bases from J, the junction contained 3 bases not matched to a gene. The length of the CDR3 is 13 residues. Germline CDR1 MNHNY, CDR2 SVGAGI (reference sequence). The CDR3 is CASSLAGVYEQYF. The CDR3, as DNA: TGTGCCAGCAGCCTAGCGGGAGTATACGAGCAGTACTTC.

The chain carries TRBV27 and TRBJ2-6; 9 nucleotides align to TRBD1. V lost 5 bases, J lost 0 bases, and 8 bases stayed unmatched. Looked up from germline, CDR1 is MNHEY and CDR2 is SMNVEV (reference sequence). This CDR3 is 18 amino acids long. The CDR3 here is CASSPGTGTYSGANVLTF. CDR3 DNA sequence: TGTGCCAGCAGTCCGGGGACAGGGACCTACTCTGGGGCCAACGTCCTGACTTTC.

The chain uses TRBV29-1 and TRBJ2-1; D is possibly TRBD1 or TRBD2 (5 bases each). V lost 7 bases and J lost 0, with 10 bases in between. The CDR3 runs 13 residues. Germline V gives CDR1 SQVTM, CDR2 ANQGSEA. The DNA for the CDR3 is TGCAGCGGGGACCTTAGCTCCTACAATGAGCAGTTCTTC. This encodes CSGDLSSYNEQFF.

The chain links TRBV15 to TRBJ2-7; tentatively, D is TRBD2 (5 bases). The CDR3 spans 14 residues. The V gene lost 1 base and the J gene lost 5 bases, with 12 bases spanning the gap. CDR1 and CDR2 from the germline V gene are LNHNV and YYDKDF (reference sequence). The CDR3 region has the DNA TGTGCCACCAGCAGAGTCCATTCGGGAAACGAGCAGTACTTC. Residues: CATSRVHSGNEQYF. The variable domain in full, with the rest retrieved from reference TRBV15 and TRBJ2-7, is DAMVIQNPRYQVTQFGKPVTLSCSQTLNHNVMYWYQQKSSQAPKLLFHYYDKDFNNEADTPDNFQSRRPNTSFCFLDIRSPGLGDTAMYLCATSRVHSGNEQYFGPGTRLTVT.

This clonotype was observed at least ten times. As DNA, the CDR3 is TGTGCCAGCAGTTCGTTGCGGGAGGGCTCGGATACGCAGTATTTT. This encodes CASSSLREGSDTQYF. The V and J genes are TRBV12-3 or TRBV12-4 and TRBJ2-3, with 9 bases matching TRBD2. V lost 4 bases to trimming and J lost 6 bases; unmatched junction nucleotides: 8. The CDR3 has 15 amino acids.

V gene TRBV27 combines with J gene TRBJ2-5; the match to TRBD1 covers 7 bases. The CDR3 spans 16 residues. Germline loops: CDR1 MNHEY, CDR2 SMNVEV (reference sequence). The junction had 12 bases not matched to a gene; V was cut back by 3 bases and J by 5 bases. DNA for the CDR3: TGTGCCAGCAGTTTTTCGCGAACAGGGGCGCGGGAGACCCAGTACTTC. This codes for CASSFSRTGARETQYF.

The chain carries TRBV7-2 and TRBJ2-7; a weak D match, TRBD2 (6 bases). The germline gives CDR1 SGHTA, CDR2 FQGNSA. The CDR3 is 15 amino acids. Between the trimmed V and J ends, which lost 2 bases and 0 bases, there was a span of 11 bases. CDR3 bases: TGTGCCAGCAGCTTACGCGGGATGAGCTCCTACGAGCAGTACTTC. Amino acids: CASSLRGMSSYEQYF.

This clonotype was seen many times. The V gene is TRBV7-2, the J gene TRBJ2-1; D gene unclear. The germline CDR1 and CDR2 sequences are SGHTA and FQGNSA. Trimming stripped 3 bases from V and 5 bases from J, with 8 bases between. The CDR3 totals 13 residues. CDR3 in DNA: TGTGCCAGCAGCTTGGACCGTGACAATGAGCAGTTCTTC. It specifies CASSLDRDNEQFF.

The chain couples TRBV9 to TRBJ2-5, with 11 bases that match TRBD2. The assigned J gene may be wrong: the sequence end matches TRBJ2-7 better. This CDR3 is 13 amino acids long. Germline lookup yields CDR1 SGDLS and CDR2 YYNGEE. The DNA of the CDR3 is TGTGCCAGCTTAGCGGGAGGGGTCGACGAGCAGTACTTC. It yields the protein CASLAGGVDEQYF.

This clonotype was picked up a small number of times. The chain joins TRBV12-3 or TRBV12-4 to TRBJ2-7; unclear D gene. V gave up 2 bases and J gave up 3 bases, with 11 bases separating them. The CDR3 sequence is 14 residues long. CDR3 sequence reads: CASSLFGSNYEQYF. Here the CDR3 DNA reads TGTGCCAGCAGTTTATTTGGAAGTAACTACGAGCAGTACTTC.

About this clonotype itself: The junction departs from germline at one end; a sequencing error may be responsible. This chain joins TRBV7-7 and TRBJ2-1; a weak D match, TRBD2 (5 bases). CDR3 size: 17 residues. Germline-derived CDR1 and CDR2 are SSHAT and FNYEAQ (reference sequence). CDR3 in amino acids: CASSLDASRPPYNEQFF. In DNA, the CDR3 is TGTGCTAGCAGCTTAGACGCTAGCAGGCCCCCCTACAATGAGCAGTTCTTC.

This clonotype was picked up a small number of times. The chain carries TRBV5-1 and TRBJ2-7, with 12 bases matching TRBD2. In germline, CDR1 is SGHRS, CDR2 YFSETQ. The CDR3 totals 20 residues. The ends lost 5 bases at V and 5 bases at J; junction bases unmatched: 23. CDR3 region: CASRRTDRESLAGGIHEQYF. As DNA, the CDR3 is TGCGCCAGCAGGCGGACAGACAGGGAATCACTAGCGGGAGGTATCCACGAGCAGTACTTC.

The chain is built from TRBV24-1 and TRBJ2-5, with D perhaps matching TRBD1 (6 bases). Germline CDR1 reads KGHDR; CDR2 reads SFDVKD. V shed 2 bases and J shed 0 bases, with 12 bases lying between them. This CDR3 spans 16 amino acids. CDR3 sequence (DNA): TGTGCCACCAGTGATTACGAGGGGGAGTACCAAGAGACCCAGTACTTC. Protein product: CATSDYEGEYQETQYF.

The V and J genes are TRBV29-1 and TRBJ2-4; D perhaps matches TRBD1 (6 bases). The germline gives CDR1 SQVTM, CDR2 ANQGSEA. V lost 7 bases and J lost 0, with 13 bases in between. The CDR3 consists of 14 residues. This chain's CDR3 is CSARDTLAKNIQYF. The CDR3 DNA is TGCAGCGCACGGGACACCTTAGCCAAAAACATTCAGTACTTC.